This T cell receptor beta chain was obtained from a study of shared clonotypes between healthy human individuals. The CDR3 has 15 residues. The germline gives CDR1 MGHRA, CDR2 YSYEKL. Deletions cut 0 bases from V and 4 bases from J, with 12 bases between. In the naive CD8 group, cells lacked CD45RO and were positively selected for CCR7, so terminally differentiated effector memory CD45RA+ cells were left out. Adult Caucasians living in Nashville, Tennessee made up all of the donors. Researchers divided each subset's genomic DNA evenly across several immunoSEQ plates. The protocol was immunoSEQ multiplex PCR, while the TCRdb copy is restricted to in-frame clones and leaves out a portion. The sample has about 2 million clones; about 95% are singletons.

The sample consisted of naive CD8+ T cells sorted from blood. The rearrangement uses TRBV4-1 and TRBJ1-1, with D perhaps TRBD1 (6 bases). This clonotype originated in a man in his late teens or twenties in good health. CDR3 sequence (DNA): TGCGCCAGCAGCCAAGAATCAGGGGTTGGCACTGAAGCTTTCTTT. As protein: CASSQESGVGTEAFF.